The 18 T cell receptor beta chains given below trace back to one sample, sequenced in a study of identical twins. Each CDR3 protein is one row after TCRdb ran MiXCR on the 5' RACE reads. Seen here are under 400,000 distinct CDR3 sequences, around 9.7% observed once, and the top ten hold 8.5% to 10%. The sequencing sample was made of naive T cells sorted from blood. These receptors were obtained from a woman aged 45-65 years in good health.

Only a few counts were recorded for this clonotype. V and J are TRBV12-3 or TRBV12-4 and TRBJ1-5; D is perhaps TRBD1 (5 bases). With 4 bases removed from V and 9 bases from J, the gap between germline ends came to 13 bases. This CDR3 spans 13 amino acids. CDR3 sequence: CASSSTGPGPQHF. Here the CDR3 DNA reads TGTGCCAGCAGTTCAACAGGTCCAGGGCCCCAGCATTTT.

This chain uses TRBV30 with TRBJ2-7, with D unclear. The CDR3 has 12 amino acids. From germline, CDR1 is GTSNPN and CDR2 SVGIG (reference sequence). The V end lost 0 bases, the J end lost 3 bases, and 6 bases lay between the germline ends. CDR3 protein: CAWSVQNYEQYF. Written as DNA, the CDR3 is TGTGCCTGGAGTGTACAGAACTACGAGCAGTACTTC.

This clonotype showed up just a few times. This chain links TRBV4-1 with TRBJ2-7, with D perhaps TRBD1 or TRBD2 (5 bases each). Germline CDR1 is MGHRA and CDR2 is YSYEKL. V lost 0 bases and J lost 6, with 15 bases in between. This CDR3 is 15 amino acids long. CDR3 bases: TGCGCCAGCAGCCAAGAAAAGGCAGGGACGGGCGAGCAGTACTTC. It specifies CASSQEKAGTGEQYF.

This clonotype was seen a handful of times. V usage is TRBV3-1 and J usage is TRBJ2-2; 8 positions match TRBD2. There are 15 residues in the CDR3. V shed 0 bases, J shed 9 bases, and the junction held 6 bases outside the gene matches. CDR1 LGHDT and CDR2 YNNKEL come from the germline V gene (reference sequence). As DNA, the CDR3 is TGTGCCAGCAGCCAAGAGGGACTAGGTGCCAGGGAGCTGTTTTTT. Encoded protein: CASSQEGLGARELFF.

In this sample, this clonotype turned up a few times. CDR3 loop: CSARGTGREQFF. CDR3 coding DNA: TGCAGTGCTAGAGGGACAGGGCGTGAGCAGTTCTTC. This chain connects TRBV20-1 to TRBJ2-1, with 8 bases lining up with TRBD1. Germline CDR1 is DFQATT and CDR2 is SNEGSKA (reference sequence). CDR3 length equals 12 residues. Losses at the gene ends were 1 base for V and 9 bases for J; bases not matched to a gene: 2.

This clonotype appeared many times. The gene calls are TRBV11-2 and TRBJ2-2, with a possible D match to TRBD2 (6 bases). The germline V and J ends were trimmed by 0 bases and 6 bases, with 11 bases remaining between them. CDR1 and CDR2 (germline): SGHAT, FQNNGV. This CDR3 is 15 amino acids long. The DNA for the CDR3 is TGTGCCAGCAGCTTAGATCTCGGAGGGTCCGGGGAGCTGTTTTTT. Amino acids: CASSLDLGGSGELFF. The full variable domain, completed using reference TRBV11-2 and TRBJ2-2, is EAGVAQSPRYKIIEKRQSVAFWCNPISGHATLYWYQQILGQGPKLLIQFQNNGVVDDSQLPKDRFSAERLKGVDSTLKIQPAKLEDSAVYLCASSLDLGGSGELFFGEGSRLTVL.

The chain couples TRBV27 to TRBJ2-7; the D gene is possibly TRBD2 (5 bases). Trimming took 2 bases from V and 3 from J, leaving 14 bases between them. The CDR3 spans 15 residues. The germline CDR1 and CDR2 sequences are MNHEY and SMNVEV (reference sequence). The CDR3 spells CASSLPRANRYEQYF. CDR3 nucleotide sequence: TGTGCCAGCAGTTTACCGAGGGCTAACCGCTACGAGCAGTACTTC.

The CDR3 nucleotides are TGTGCCAGCAGACCGAGTCTCTTCGTTTCTGGGGCCAACGTCCTGACTTTC. As protein: CASRPSLFVSGANVLTF. This chain uses TRBV7-8 with TRBJ2-6; the D is unclear. Germline loops: CDR1 SGHVS, CDR2 FQNEAQ. V was cut by 6 bases and J by 1 base, with 16 bases left in between. This CDR3 has 17 amino acids.

This clonotype appeared a few times. The CDR3 DNA sequence: TGCAGTGCTAGAGATGGGGACAGGGGCGCAGATACGCAGTATTTT. This encodes CSARDGDRGADTQYF. This rearrangement joins TRBV20-1 to TRBJ2-3, with 10 bases matching TRBD1. Germline CDR1 reads DFQATT; CDR2 reads SNEGSKA (reference sequence). The CDR3 extends over 15 amino acids. V was clipped by 0 bases and J by 4 bases; unmatched bases: 4.

This clonotype was detected only a few times. The chain is built from TRBV7-8 and TRBJ2-2; D is unresolved. The CDR3 sequence is 13 residues long. In germline, CDR1 is SGHVS, CDR2 FQNEAQ. The V end was cut by 4 bases, the J end by 7 bases, with 10 bases between. Here the CDR3 DNA reads TGTGCCAGCAGCTCCCTCCGGTTCGGGGAGCTGTTTTTT. This gives the protein CASSSLRFGELFF. The full variable domain, rest sourced from reference TRBV7-8 and TRBJ2-2, is GAGVSQSPRYKVAKRGQDVALRCDPISGHVSLFWYQQALGQGPEFLTYFQNEAQLDKSGLPSDRFFAERPEGSVSTLKIQRTQQEDSAVYLCASSSLRFGELFFGEGSRLTVL.

This sequence joins TRBV12-3 or TRBV12-4 and TRBJ2-5, with 11 nucleotides matching TRBD2. V lost 6 bases to trimming and J lost 7 bases; unmatched junction nucleotides: 10. This CDR3 is built from 15 residues. CDR3 DNA: TGTGCCAGCAGCGGACTAGCGGGTACCCGGGGGACCCAGTACTTC. It is translated as CASSGLAGTRGTQYF.

The table lists this clonotype with many counts. This rearrangement joins TRBV15 to TRBJ2-5; D is uncertain. Germline V gives CDR1 LNHNV, CDR2 YYDKDF (reference sequence). This CDR3 contains 16 residues. With 5 bases removed from V and 1 base from J, the gap between germline ends came to 17 bases. The CDR3 bases are TGTGCCACCAGCGGCGATATATCCCTGGGCCAAGAGACCCAGTACTTC. Translation gives CATSGDISLGQETQYF.

This chain connects TRBV6-6 to TRBJ1-5; no clear D. Germline CDR1 MNHNY, CDR2 SVGAGI (reference sequence). There are 14 residues in the CDR3. Trimming pared 4 bases from V and 3 bases from J, leaving 10 bases between. CDR3 amino acids: CASSLSSYNQPQHF. DNA for the CDR3: TGTGCCAGCAGTTTGAGCAGCTACAATCAGCCCCAGCATTTT.

This clonotype was counted between two and nine times. This sequence joins TRBV21-1 and TRBJ2-4; the table's D call, TRBD1, was not checked against the DNA. TRBV21-1 is an annotated pseudogene. The CDR3 is 17 amino acids. CDR3 loop: CASTNGLTGLAKNIQYF. The CDR3 DNA follows: TGTGCCAGCACCAATGGCTTGACAGGATTAGCCAAAAACATTCAGTACTTC.

The chain carries TRBV5-1 and TRBJ1-1; D remains unclear. This CDR3 contains 13 residues. Germline assignment: CDR1 SGHRS and CDR2 YFSETQ. Trimming left V 3 bases short and J 6 bases short, with 12 bases between. The CDR3 region has the DNA TGCGCCAGCAGCTCTGAAACTTATGCTGAAGCTTTCTTT. This encodes CASSSETYAEAFF.

On this clonotype itself: This may be a read error: a much more frequent sequence differs by one nucleotide. The rearrangement links TRBV5-1 to TRBJ1-1; maybe TRBD1 (6 bases). The CDR3 spans 15 residues. Germline CDR1 SGHRS, CDR2 YFSETQ. The CDR3 bases are TGCTCCAGCAGCCGGGGGGCGACAGCCTACACTGAAGCTTTCTTT. Translating it yields CSSSRGATAYTEAFF.

This clonotype showed up just a few times. The chain is built from TRBV27 and TRBJ2-2; D not resolved. The CDR3 spans 16 residues. Between the trimmed V and J ends, which lost 6 bases and 1 base, there was a span of 15 bases. Germline values: CDR1 MNHEY, CDR2 SMNVEV (reference sequence). DNA for the CDR3: TGTGCCAGCAGGCGCAGGACCCCGGTGAACACCGGGGAGCTGTTTTTT. Translating gives CASRRRTPVNTGELFF.

This clonotype was counted many times. The J gene is TRBJ2-1, the V gene TRBV12-3 or TRBV12-4, with 7 bases lining up with TRBD1. After removal of 5 bases from V and 10 bases from J, the junction contained 8 bases not matched to a gene. The CDR3 totals 13 residues. The CDR3 region has the DNA TGTGCCAGCAGTCCTAGAACAGGGGCAGAGCAGTTCTTC. Its protein product is CASSPRTGAEQFF.